The present T cell receptor (beta chain) was sequenced within a study of metastatic and nonmetastatic thyroid tumors. Study summary: Blood and tumor or nodule tissue repertoires from malignant and benign thyroid patients were compared.

Whole-study results and caveats: Versus benign nodules, malignant thyroid tumors reportedly had significantly higher TCR beta diversity, in blood and tumor.

TCRdb reassembled clones from the PCR reads with MiXCR. The table has about 92,000 clones, 15% seen once. No patient received treatment before thyroid surgery. The CDR3 is 15 amino acids. Germline CDR1 is SGHRS and CDR2 is YFSETQ. As concerns this clone: Its antigen is not identified. One junction end disagrees with the germline gene, perhaps due to a read error. Additional DNA sequences in this sample encode the identical CDR3.

This clonotype originated in a female donor with papillary thyroid cancer or a benign thyroid nodule (not recorded which). Some clones in this sample may be carry-over from other donors' samples. This chain joins TRBV5-1 and TRBJ2-3; possible D gene TRBD2, 5 bases. What was sequenced was blood. CDR3 in amino acids: CASSLAMGSTDTQYF. The CDR3 nucleotides are TGCGCCAGCAGCTTGGCCATGGGGAGCACAGATACTCAGTATTTT.